Below are 10 T cell receptor beta chains sequenced from a single sample in a study of shared clonotypes between healthy human individuals. Generated by immunoSEQ multiplex PCR, the TCRdb table keeps only in-frame clones and is missing some. Among 2 million to 2.5 million clones listed, around 95% were seen once. The sequenced sample was naive CD4+ T cells sorted from blood. The subset is: CD45RA+ positively selected. These receptors were collected from a man between 18 and 35 years old in good health.

The gene calls are TRBV6-6 and TRBJ1-2, with 8 bases lining up with TRBD1. Germline trimming cut 0 bases from V and 14 bases from J; bases unmatched to any gene: 11. Germline V CDR1 and CDR2: MNHNY, SVGAGI (reference sequence). The CDR3 length is 14 residues. CDR3 sequence: CASSYSGDRYYGTF. CDR3 nucleotides: TGTGCCAGCAGTTACTCGGGGGACAGGTACTATGGAACCTTC.

The chain joins TRBV10-3 to TRBJ1-6, with 8 nucleotides matching TRBD1. Germline assignment: CDR1 ENHRY and CDR2 SYGVKD. Trimming took 4 bases from V and 6 from J; bases not matched to a gene: 2. This CDR3 is 14 amino acids long. CDR3 region: CAISVDRVNSPLHF. Written as DNA, the CDR3 is TGTGCCATCAGTGTGGACAGGGTTAATTCACCCCTCCACTTT.

Comments on this clone: A junction boundary mismatches the germline segment, possibly from a read error. The chain is built from TRBV7-7 and TRBJ2-2; possible D gene TRBD2, 5 bases. Per germline, CDR1 SSHAT and CDR2 FNYEAQ (reference sequence). This CDR3 comprises 15 residues. For the CDR3, the DNA is TGTGCTAGCAGCTTGGACTTCGCGAACACCGGGGAGCTGTTTTTT. This sequence encodes CASSLDFANTGELFF.

The chain combines TRBV4-1 with TRBJ2-5; 8 nucleotides line up with TRBD1. Per the germline V gene, CDR1 is MGHRA and CDR2 is YSYEKL. V lost 4 bases and J lost 5; bases outside the gene matches: 3. CDR3 length equals 13 residues. The CDR3: CASSLTGVETQYF. CDR3 bases: TGCGCCAGCAGCCTGACAGGGGTGGAGACCCAGTACTTC.

V and J are TRBV6-8 and TRBJ2-3; 7 nucleotides line up with TRBD2. V dropped 6 bases and J dropped 11; count of bases not matched to a gene: 26. The V gene's germline CDR1 is MNHGY and CDR2 SAAAGT. The CDR3 is 18 amino acids. In nucleotides, the CDR3 is TGTGCCAGCAGCCACCAGCGGCAGCGGGATATGTCTATTGAGGAGCAGTATTTT. It is translated as CASSHQRQRDMSIEEQYF.

V usage is TRBV9 and J usage is TRBJ2-7; 7 positions match TRBD1. Germline assignment: CDR1 SGDLS and CDR2 YYNGEE. V lost 4 bases to trimming and J lost 5 bases; unmatched junction nucleotides: 9. The CDR3 has 14 residues. The CDR3 nucleotides are TGTGCCAGCAGCTCGGGACAGCCTCCTAACGAGCAGTACTTC. Encoded protein: CASSSGQPPNEQYF.

The J gene is TRBJ2-1, the V gene TRBV6-1, with 7 bases matching TRBD1. This CDR3 spans 13 amino acids. CDR1 MNHNS and CDR2 SASEGT come from the germline V gene. J gave up 4 bases and V 8 bases, and 5 bases lay outside the gene matches. CDR3 protein: CASWGQLYNEQFF. DNA of the CDR3: TGTGCCAGCTGGGGACAGCTATACAATGAGCAGTTCTTC.

This clone was counted once. The chain is built from TRBV4-1 and TRBJ2-3; D may be TRBD2 (6 bases). Between the trimmed V and J ends, which lost 4 bases and 0 bases, there was a span of 11 bases. The CDR3 has 15 residues. Germline-derived CDR1 and CDR2 are MGHRA and YSYEKL. CDR3 DNA sequence: TGCGCCAGCAGCCCCCGGGAGTTAAGCACAGATACGCAGTATTTT. It yields the protein CASSPRELSTDTQYF.

V gene TRBV6-5 combines with J gene TRBJ2-7; TRBD2 might be the D (6 bases). Germline V gene lookup returns CDR1 MNHEY and CDR2 SVGAGI. V shed 2 bases and J shed 7 bases, with 12 bases lying between them. The CDR3 spans 13 residues. The DNA for the CDR3 is TGTGCCAGCAGTTACATCGAACGGGGGGAGCAGTACTTC. Translating gives CASSYIERGEQYF.

The genes are TRBV27 and TRBJ2-1; TRBD2 matches at 13 bases. The CDR3 contains 22 residues. Trimming at V came to 4 bases and at J to 6 bases, leaving 24 bases not matched to a gene. Germline CDR1 is MNHEY and CDR2 is SMNVEV (reference sequence). The CDR3 reads CASSSNPSRIWTSGSNRNEQFF. As DNA, the CDR3 is TGTGCCAGCAGTTCTAATCCCTCCCGGATTTGGACTAGCGGGAGTAATCGCAATGAGCAGTTCTTC.